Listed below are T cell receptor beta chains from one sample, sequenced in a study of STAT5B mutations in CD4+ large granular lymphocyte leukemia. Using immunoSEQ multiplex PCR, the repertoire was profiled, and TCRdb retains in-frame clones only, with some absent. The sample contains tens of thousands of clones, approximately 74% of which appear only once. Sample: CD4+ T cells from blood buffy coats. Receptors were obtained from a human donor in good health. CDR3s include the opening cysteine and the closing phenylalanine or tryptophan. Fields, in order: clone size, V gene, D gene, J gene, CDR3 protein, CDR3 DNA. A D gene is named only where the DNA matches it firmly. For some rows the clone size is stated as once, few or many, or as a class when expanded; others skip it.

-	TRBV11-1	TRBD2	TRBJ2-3	CASTSGKKTDTQYF	TGTGCCAGCACCAGCGGGAAAAAAACAGATACGCAGTATTTT
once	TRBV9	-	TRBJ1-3	CASSSGGPIGNTIYF	TGTGCCAGCAGCTCGGGGGGTCCCATCGGAAACACCATATATTTT
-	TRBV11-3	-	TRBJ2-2	CASSLEHTGELFF	TGTGCCAGCAGCTTAGAGCACACCGGGGAGCTGTTTTTT
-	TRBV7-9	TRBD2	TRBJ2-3	CASSLVLAGASDTQYF	TGTGCCAGCAGCTTAGTTCTAGCGGGGGCCTCGGATACGCAGTATTTT
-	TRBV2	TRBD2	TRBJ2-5	CASSRDLAGAQYF	TGTGCCAGCAGTAGGGACCTCGCGGGGGCCCAGTACTTC
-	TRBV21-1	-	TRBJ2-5	CASSSGRDQETQYF	TGTGCCAGCAGTAGCGGGAGGGACCAGGAGACCCAGTACTTC
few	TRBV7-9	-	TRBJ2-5	CASSLVSGGQETQYF	TGTGCCAGCAGCTTGGTCTCTGGGGGACAAGAGACCCAGTACTTC
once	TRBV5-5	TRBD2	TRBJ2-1	CASSSLADNEQFF	TGTGCCAGCAGTTCACTAGCGGACAATGAGCAGTTCTTC
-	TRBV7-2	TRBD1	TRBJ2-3	CASSLTGKKYF	TGTGCCAGCAGCTTGACAGGGAAAAAGTATTTT
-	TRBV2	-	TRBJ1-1	CASSEQDQAFF	TGTGCCAGCAGTGAACAGGACCAAGCTTTCTTT
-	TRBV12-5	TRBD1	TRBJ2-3	CASGPGQPGTDTQYF	TGTGCTAGTGGCCCGGGACAGCCGGGCACAGATACGCAGTATTTT
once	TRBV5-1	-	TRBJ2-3	CASSLVGFLPRGTDTQYF	TGCGCCAGCAGCTTGGTAGGGTTTCTTCCTCGGGGGACAGATACGCAGTATTTT